Sequencing of this T cell receptor beta chain was carried out in a study of CD8 T cells in Susac syndrome. An input of about 0.5 to 1 ug of RNA was subjected to reverse transcription using random hexamers. TCRdb processed the immunoSEQ multiplex PCR reads anew with MiXCR; each CDR3 protein has one entry. The sample includes tens of thousands of distinct CDR3 sequences, just under 95% of them seen just once. The V end was cut by 2 bases, the J end by 3 bases, with 3 bases between. The germline V gene has CDR1 SGHVS and CDR2 FQNEAQ. This CDR3 has 12 residues. The sample comprised CD8+ T cells from PBMCs. The rearrangement joins TRBV7-8 to TRBJ2-3; D not certain. This TCR derives from a human donor with Susac syndrome. The CDR3 sequence: CASSLKTDTQYF. In nucleotides, the CDR3 is TGTGCCAGCAGCTTAAAAACAGATACGCAGTATTTT.